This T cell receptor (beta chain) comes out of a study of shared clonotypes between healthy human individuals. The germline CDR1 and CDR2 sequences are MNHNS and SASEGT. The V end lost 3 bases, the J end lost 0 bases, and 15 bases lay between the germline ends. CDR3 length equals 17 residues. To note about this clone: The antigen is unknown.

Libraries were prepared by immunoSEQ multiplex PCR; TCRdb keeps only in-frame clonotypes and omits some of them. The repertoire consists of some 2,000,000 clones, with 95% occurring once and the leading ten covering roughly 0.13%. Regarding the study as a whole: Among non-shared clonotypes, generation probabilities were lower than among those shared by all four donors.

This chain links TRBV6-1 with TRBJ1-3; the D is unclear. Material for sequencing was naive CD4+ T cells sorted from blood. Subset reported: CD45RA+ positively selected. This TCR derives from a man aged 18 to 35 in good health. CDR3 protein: CASSESVAGYSGNTIYF. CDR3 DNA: TGTGCCAGCAGTGAGTCGGTGGCAGGCTACTCTGGAAACACCATATATTTT.